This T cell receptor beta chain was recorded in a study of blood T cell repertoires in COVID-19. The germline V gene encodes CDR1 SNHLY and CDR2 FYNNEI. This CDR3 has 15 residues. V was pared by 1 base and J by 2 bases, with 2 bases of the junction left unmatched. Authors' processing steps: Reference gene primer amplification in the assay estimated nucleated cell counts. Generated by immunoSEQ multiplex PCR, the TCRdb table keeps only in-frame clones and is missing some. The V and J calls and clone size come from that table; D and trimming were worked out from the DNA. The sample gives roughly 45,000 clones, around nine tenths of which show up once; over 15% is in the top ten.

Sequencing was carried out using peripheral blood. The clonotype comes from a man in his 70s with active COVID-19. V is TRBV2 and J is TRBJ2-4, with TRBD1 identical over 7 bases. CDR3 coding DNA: TGTGCCAGCAGTGAAGTAGGGGGCTCCAAAAACATTCAGTACTTC. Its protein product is CASSEVGGSKNIQYF.